One and the same sample provided the 31 T cell receptor beta chains below, sequenced in a study of blood T cell repertoires in COVID-19. Measured with immunoSEQ multiplex PCR; TCRdb has only the in-frame clones, and not every one. The sample holds a few hundred thousand clones, less than 90% seen once. The sequenced sample consisted of peripheral blood. These receptors all come from a middle-aged woman who had recovered from COVID-19.

The chain employs TRBV6-5 and TRBJ1-2, with 11 nucleotides matching TRBD1. Germline lookup yields CDR1 MNHEY and CDR2 SVGAGI. The CDR3 loop spans 16 amino acids. J was trimmed by 2 bases and V by 2 bases; bases with no gene match: 4. CDR3 in DNA: TGTGCCAGCAGTTACGCCAGGACAGGGGGCAACTATGGCTACACCTTC. It codes for CASSYARTGGNYGYTF.

The chain uses TRBV18 and TRBJ1-1; 7 bases align to TRBD1. Unmatched junction bases numbered 10, after V lost 6 bases and J lost 0 bases. From germline, CDR1 is KGHSH and CDR2 LQKENI. CDR3 length: 16 residues. This chain's CDR3 is CASSFAGQQMNTEAFF. As DNA, the CDR3 is TGTGCCAGCTCGTTCGCGGGACAGCAAATGAACACTGAAGCTTTCTTT. The whole variable domain, remainder taken from reference TRBV18 and TRBJ1-1, is NAGVMQNPRHLVRRRGQEARLRCSPMKGHSHVYWYRQLPEEGLKFMVYLQKENIIDESGMPKERFSAEFPKEGPSILRIQQVVRGDSAAYFCASSFAGQQMNTEAFFGQGTRLTVV.

The CDR3 DNA reads as TGCGCCAGCAGCCAAGAGCTCCAGGCGGGGGATACGCAGTATTTT. It is translated as CASSQELQAGDTQYF. The rearrangement joins TRBV4-1 to TRBJ2-3; D is perhaps TRBD2 (6 bases). CDR1 and CDR2 from the germline V gene are MGHRA and YSYEKL. CDR3 length: 15 amino acids. Trimming removed 0 bases from V and 6 bases from J, with 13 bases in between.

V gene TRBV20-1 combines with J gene TRBJ1-1; the D is unclear. This CDR3 region has 11 residues. The V end lost 3 bases, the J end lost 5 bases, and 7 bases lay between the germline ends. Germline V CDR1 and CDR2: DFQATT, SNEGSKA (reference sequence). CDR3 DNA: TGCAGTGCTAGCCTGAGGACTGAAGCTTTCTTT. This sequence encodes CSASLRTEAFF.

This chain connects TRBV9 to TRBJ2-3, with TRBD2 matching over 10 bases. CDR1 is SGDLS, CDR2 YYNGEE, per germline. This CDR3 is built from 14 residues. After removal of 2 bases from V and 6 bases from J, the junction contained 3 bases not matched to a gene. The CDR3 DNA is TGTGCCAGCAGCGTTAGCGGGGGGCAGGATACGCAGTATTTT. This translates into CASSVSGGQDTQYF.

The V and J genes are TRBV4-2 and TRBJ1-1; 11 positions agree with TRBD1. Germline loops: CDR1 LGHNA, CDR2 YNFKEQ. The CDR3 length is 15 residues. J gave up 3 bases and V 5 bases, and 5 bases lay outside the gene matches. CDR3 DNA sequence: TGTGCCAGCAGCAGGACAGGGGGCCTGGACACTGAAGCTTTCTTT. As protein: CASSRTGGLDTEAFF.

In its sample, this clone was seen once. The V gene is TRBV27, the J gene TRBJ2-1, with 7 bases fitting TRBD2. Germline V CDR1 and CDR2: MNHEY, SMNVEV (reference sequence). Germline trimming cut 0 bases from V and 10 bases from J; bases unmatched to any gene: 12. CDR3 length: 16 residues. The CDR3 DNA reads TGTGCCAGCAGTTTATCGTGGGGGGGTCCCCCGGGGGAGCAGTTCTTC. It codes for CASSLSWGGPPGEQFF.

In its sample, this clone was seen once. V is TRBV3-1 (or the pseudogene TRBV3-2) and J is TRBJ1-1; 7 bases align to TRBD1. The CDR3 is 16 amino acids. The V segment lost 3 bases and the J segment 1 base; nucleotides outside the gene matches: 8. Germline values: CDR1 LGHDT, CDR2 YNNKEL (reference sequence). CDR3 region: CASSHARTGGNTEAFF. The CDR3 nucleotides read TGTGCCAGCAGCCACGCAAGGACAGGAGGGAACACTGAAGCTTTCTTT.

This chain uses TRBV27 with TRBJ2-7, with TRBD1 matching over 9 bases. V lost 5 bases and J lost 6; bases outside the gene matches: 11. The CDR3 has 15 amino acids. The germline CDR1 and CDR2 sequences are MNHEY and SMNVEV (reference sequence). CDR3 coding DNA: TGTGCCAGCAGTACCTGGGGAACAGGGGGCGGCGAGCAGTACTTC. Translated, it gives CASSTWGTGGGEQYF.

J is TRBJ1-5 and V is TRBV6-5; no reliable D call. The CDR3 spans 14 residues. Germline loops: CDR1 MNHEY, CDR2 SVGAGI. Trimming pared 7 bases from V and 0 bases from J, leaving 10 bases between. This chain's CDR3 is CASISSYSNQPQHF. The CDR3 bases are TGTGCCAGCATCAGTTCGTATAGCAATCAGCCCCAGCATTTT.

V usage is TRBV5-5 and J usage is TRBJ1-1; D is possibly TRBD1 (6 bases). From germline, CDR1 is SGHKS and CDR2 YYEKEE (reference sequence). V was cut by 5 bases and J by 3 bases, with 11 bases left in between. CDR3 size: 13 residues. In nucleotides, the CDR3 is TGTGCCAGCAGATTACAGGGAGACACTGAAGCTTTCTTT. Protein: CASRLQGDTEAFF.

The chain employs TRBV11-2 and TRBJ2-3; tentatively, D is TRBD2 (6 bases). The germline V gene has CDR1 SGHAT and CDR2 FQNNGV. The CDR3 runs 14 residues. Trimming took 5 bases from V and 3 from J, leaving 12 bases between them. CDR3 loop: CASSEEGLTDTQYF. CDR3 nucleotide sequence: TGTGCCAGCAGCGAGGAGGGGCTAACAGATACGCAGTATTTT.

This CDR3 reads CASSPGGPGANVLTF. The CDR3 nucleotides read TGTGCCAGCAGCCCGGGGGGGCCTGGGGCCAACGTCCTGACTTTC. This chain connects TRBV7-6 to TRBJ2-6; 8 bases are a match to TRBD2. The CDR3 runs to 15 residues. CDR1 is SGHVS and CDR2 is FNYEAQ in the germline V gene. V trimming: 5 bases; J trimming: 2 bases; junction bases outside the gene matches: 2.

This sequence joins TRBV5-6 and TRBJ1-4, with 9 bases matching TRBD1. This CDR3 spans 14 amino acids. V trimming: 2 bases; J trimming: 6 bases; junction bases outside the gene matches: 2. CDR1 SGHDT and CDR2 YYEEEE come from the germline V gene. The CDR3 reads CASSLTGGDEKLFF. As DNA, the CDR3 is TGTGCCAGCAGCTTAACAGGGGGCGATGAAAAACTGTTTTTT.

The J gene is TRBJ2-1, the V gene TRBV2; 8 bases are shared with TRBD1. With 6 bases clipped from V and 4 bases from J, the junction kept 5 bases outside the gene matches. The CDR3 has 14 residues. CDR1 is SNHLY, CDR2 FYNNEI, per germline. CDR3 sequence (DNA): TGTGCCAGCAGCACGCAGGGGGCTTACAATGAGCAGTTCTTC. Translated: CASSTQGAYNEQFF. The variable domain in full, completed from reference TRBV2 and TRBJ2-1, reads EPEVTQTPSHQVTQMGQEVILRCVPISNHLYFYWYRQILGQKVEFLVSFYNNEISEKSEIFDDQFSVERPDGSNFTLKIRSTKLEDSAMYFCASSTQGAYNEQFFGPGTRLTVL.

The V and J genes are TRBV3-1 (or the pseudogene TRBV3-2) and TRBJ2-3; maybe TRBD2 (6 bases). The CDR3 loop spans 17 amino acids. V lost 1 base, J lost 1 base, and 15 bases lay in between. Germline-derived CDR1 and CDR2 are LGHDT and YNNKEL (reference sequence). Written as DNA, the CDR3 is TGTGCCAGCAGCCAAGGTGTCGGAGGCGGGGGCACAGATACGCAGTATTTT. Protein product: CASSQGVGGGGTDTQYF.

J is TRBJ1-2 and V is TRBV9; a possible D gene is TRBD1 (5 bases). The V gene lost 0 bases and the J gene lost 7 bases, with 13 bases spanning the gap. CDR1 and CDR2 (germline): SGDLS, YYNGEE. The CDR3 length is 14 residues. The CDR3: CASSVVVAGGGYTF. In DNA, the CDR3 is TGTGCCAGCAGCGTAGTGGTCGCGGGGGGTGGCTACACCTTC.

CDR3 in amino acids: CASSWNRGNQPQHF. The DNA of the CDR3 is TGTGCCAGCAGTTGGAACAGGGGAAACCAGCCCCAGCATTTT. The V gene is TRBV28, the J gene TRBJ1-5, with TRBD1 matching over 7 bases. CDR3 length: 14 amino acids. V lost 4 bases to trimming and J lost 7 bases; unmatched junction nucleotides: 7. Germline V lookup: CDR1 MDHEN, CDR2 SYDVKM.

This rearrangement joins TRBV5-4 to TRBJ1-2; 8 bases are a match to TRBD1. V was clipped by 4 bases and J by 4 bases; unmatched bases: 6. This CDR3 region has 14 residues. CDR1 is SGHNT and CDR2 is YYREEE in the germline V gene (reference sequence). The CDR3 sequence: CASSPDRVGYGYTF. CDR3 sequence (DNA): TGTGCCAGCAGCCCGGACAGGGTAGGCTATGGCTACACCTTC.

V usage is TRBV18 and J usage is TRBJ1-3, with D perhaps matching TRBD1 (6 bases). V was cut by 2 bases and J by 2 bases, with 10 bases left in between. CDR1 is KGHSH, CDR2 LQKENI, per germline. This CDR3 contains 15 residues. The CDR3 DNA sequence: TGTGCCAGCTCACCATCGCAGGGGACTGGAAACACCATATATTTT. It specifies CASSPSQGTGNTIYF. The variable domain in full, with the rest retrieved from reference TRBV18 and TRBJ1-3, is NAGVMQNPRHLVRRRGQEARLRCSPMKGHSHVYWYRQLPEEGLKFMVYLQKENIIDESGMPKERFSAEFPKEGPSILRIQQVVRGDSAAYFCASSPSQGTGNTIYFGEGSWLTVV.

The J gene is TRBJ2-2, the V gene TRBV28; D is undetermined. V was pared by 7 bases and J by 3 bases, with 6 bases between. There are 12 residues in the CDR3. From germline, CDR1 is MDHEN and CDR2 SYDVKM. CDR3 loop: CASTTYTGELFF. The CDR3 nucleotides read TGTGCCAGCACTACCTACACCGGGGAGCTGTTTTTT.

The chain couples TRBV6-1 to TRBJ2-5; 7 nucleotides align to TRBD1. CDR3 length: 16 residues. CDR1 is MNHNS and CDR2 is SASEGT in the germline V gene. V dropped 4 bases and J dropped 4; count of bases not matched to a gene: 12. DNA of the CDR3: TGTGCCAGCAGTGGGGGTGAGGGGGCCTTTGGAGAGACCCAGTACTTC. Residues: CASSGGEGAFGETQYF.

The chain recombines TRBV4-1 with TRBJ1-2, with TRBD1 matching 7 bases. The CDR3 has 18 amino acids. Germline V CDR1 and CDR2: MGHRA, YSYEKL. The junction had 20 bases not matched to a gene; V was cut back by 5 bases and J by 5 bases. CDR3 coding DNA: TGCGCCAGCAGCACACCAAGACAGGGTAGAGGGCCCATATATGGCTACACCTTC. As protein: CASSTPRQGRGPIYGYTF.

The rearrangement links TRBV30 to TRBJ2-1; TRBD2 matches 8 bases. The CDR3 has 14 amino acids. V dropped 1 base and J dropped 4; count of bases not matched to a gene: 3. Germline lookup yields CDR1 GTSNPN and CDR2 SVGIG (reference sequence). Written as DNA, the CDR3 is TGTGCCTGGAGTGGGGCGGGGGGATACAATGAGCAGTTCTTC. This codes for CAWSGAGGYNEQFF.

This chain connects TRBV5-6 to TRBJ1-4; D is perhaps TRBD1 (6 bases). The CDR3 is 14 amino acids. CDR1 and CDR2 (germline): SGHDT, YYEEEE. The V gene lost 2 bases and the J gene lost 3 bases, with 8 bases spanning the gap. CDR3 nucleotides: TGTGCCAGCAGCTTTGGACAGCCTAATGAAAAACTGTTTTTT. This translates into CASSFGQPNEKLFF.

The chain employs TRBV19 and TRBJ1-5, with TRBD1 identical over 9 bases. The CDR3 has 14 residues. V gave up 7 bases and J gave up 11 bases; unmatched junction bases: 12. Germline V gene lookup returns CDR1 LNHDA and CDR2 SQIVND (reference sequence). In DNA form, the CDR3 reads TGTGCCAGTACCGGGACAGGGTTATCATTGGCCCAGCATTTT. It yields the protein CASTGTGLSLAQHF. The full variable domain, with the rest looked up from reference TRBV19 and TRBJ1-5, is DGGITQSPKYLFRKEGQNVTLSCEQNLNHDAMYWYRQDPGQGLRLIYYSQIVNDFQKGDIAEGYSVSREKKESFPLTVTSAQKNPTAFYLCASTGTGLSLAQHFGDGTRLSIL.

The CDR3 sequence is CASSLVGGQSFSGNTIYF. In nucleotides, the CDR3 is TGTGCCAGCAGCTTGGTTGGCGGACAGTCTTTCTCTGGAAACACCATATATTTT. The rearrangement uses TRBV5-6 and TRBJ1-3, with a possible D match to TRBD1 (6 bases). V lost 0 bases to trimming and J lost 0 bases, with 16 bases between them. The CDR3 length is 18 residues. Germline V gene sequence: CDR1 SGHDT, CDR2 YYEEEE.

In regard to this clone: Different DNA sequences within this sample yield the same CDR3. This chain uses TRBV18 with TRBJ1-1, with unresolved D. Germline CDR1 KGHSH, CDR2 LQKENI. The V gene lost 3 bases and the J gene lost 8 bases, with 13 bases spanning the gap. This CDR3 spans 13 amino acids. The CDR3 loop reads CASSPAAGSEAFF. The CDR3 DNA follows: TGTGCCAGCTCACCGGCGGCGGGTTCCGAAGCTTTCTTT.

The V and J genes are TRBV28 and TRBJ1-2; 8 nucleotides line up with TRBD1. Germline-derived CDR1 and CDR2 are MDHEN and SYDVKM. This CDR3 has 15 residues. Trimming took 3 bases from V and 4 from J; bases not matched to a gene: 7. CDR3 amino acids: CASSFWDRTGYGYTF. In nucleotides, the CDR3 is TGTGCCAGCAGTTTTTGGGACAGGACGGGCTATGGCTACACCTTC.

The V and J genes are TRBV7-3 and TRBJ1-1; tentatively, D is TRBD1 (6 bases). CDR1 is SGHTA, CDR2 FQGTGA, per germline. V gave up 4 bases and J gave up 5 bases, with 14 bases separating them. CDR3 length equals 14 residues. This CDR3 is CASSSEGRGTEAFF. In DNA form, the CDR3 reads TGTGCCAGCAGCTCCGAGGGGAGGGGGACTGAAGCTTTCTTT.

This chain joins TRBV6-6 and TRBJ1-1, with a possible D match to TRBD1 (5 bases). V was clipped by 0 bases and J by 5 bases, with 7 bases between them. The CDR3 extends over 13 amino acids. The germline V gene encodes CDR1 MNHNY and CDR2 SVGAGI (reference sequence). For the CDR3, the DNA is TGTGCCAGCAGTTACTCGAAGGGGACTGAAGCTTTCTTT. The encoded protein is CASSYSKGTEAFF.